This T cell receptor (beta chain) appears in the sequencing data of a study of Graves' ophthalmopathy and Graves' hyperthyroidism (dated by TCRdb to the late 2010s). For the study in its entirety: Peripheral blood was collected before any treatment was given, at the time of initial diagnosis. The study used signatures of the TCR beta repertoire to tell Graves' ophthalmopathy apart from Graves' hyperthyroidism and to predict which patients would progress to ophthalmopathy. In total, around 140 blood samples were TCR-sequenced: under 45 ophthalmopathy, some 75 hyperthyroidism and some 17 hyperthyroidism-to-ophthalmopathy patients. To explore V-J signatures distinguishing ophthalmopathy from hyperthyroidism, a discovery set of about 99 patients (roughly 44 ophthalmopathy, 57 stable hyperthyroidism) was enrolled. An independent validation cohort was composed of 18 to 20 hyperthyroidism patients and around 15 patients who later progressed from hyperthyroidism to ophthalmopathy. T-cell repertoires of thyroid tissue and blood were compared in over 5 hyperthyroidism patients. Once sampling was done, hyperthyroidism patients were given methimazole at a starting dose of 30 mg daily, while ophthalmopathy patients were given high-dose intravenous methylprednisolone. The 75 to 100 discovery patients were randomly split 7:3 into training and test sets. Study-level results and caveats: In cross-validation, the 13-signature model distinguished ophthalmopathy from stable hyperthyroidism with approximately 88% sensitivity and almost 83% specificity, and in the test set the corresponding values were about 80% and 75%. No statistical method was used to set the sample size in advance, and the investigators knew which group each participant was assigned to. Most expanded thyroid clonotypes with a frequency above 0.001 also appeared in blood, which suggests that blood repertoires may reflect the immune response in the thyroid. In validation, the model predicted ophthalmopathy progression with roughly 68% sensitivity and 72.22% specificity; roughly 11 predicted patients were CT-confirmed with GO in a median of around 6.5 months.

This clonotype was seen a few times. The antigen it binds to is not known. The record has no base qualities; no much larger clone is one base away. CDR3 length: 12 amino acids, cysteine to phenylalanine. The entry retains the CDR3 DNA only, 36 bases that are in frame from base 1. V is shortened by 0 bases, J by 5 bases, and the region joining them spans 4 bases. CDR1 and CDR2, looked up from the germline V gene (reference sequence), are LNHNV and YYDKDF. Ophthalmopathy patients were characterized by moderately to severely active disease, a Clinical Activity Score of at least 3, a NOSPECS grade of at least 4, and a disease duration under 3 months. Patients with other autoimmune diseases, uncontrolled infections, pregnancy or lactation were excluded. Clinical symptoms, serum thyroxine, TRAb, thyroid ultrasound and orbital computed tomography formed the basis of the diagnosis. Using Ficoll-Paque density gradient centrifugation, PBMCs were isolated from 9 to 10 ml of fresh peripheral blood. Total RNA was extracted using Trizol reagent, and RNA quality was checked on an Agilent 2100 Bioanalyzer.

For repertoire sequencing, the TCR beta CDR3 regions were amplified from RNA transcripts. A first-round RT-PCR used HTBI primers with the Qiagen OneStep RT-PCR kit, followed by a second-round multiplex PCR, size selection and purification. Libraries were sequenced paired-end with 100 bp reads on an Illumina HiSeq2000. From the authors' description of their analysis: SOAPnuke was used to process the reads, removing any read that contained adapters or uncalled bases, had a mean Phred below 15, or lacked an exact match to the constant primer or identifier. High-quality paired reads were merged with COPE v1.2.5. Each unique nucleotide sequence was defined as a clonotype, and clonotypes were aligned to IMGT TRB V, D and J references with MiTCR v1.1. Analysis was restricted to V-J combinations with a frequency above 0.0001, which covered 99.2% of repertoires. A TCR clonal expansion and chaos score per V-J combination was defined as the ratio of F50 clonal expansion to chaos observed in the TCRdist matrix. Welch's t-statistics and random forest were used to reduce features to over ten V-J combinations, which were fed into a naive Bayes classifier. Thyroid-blood repertoire similarity was quantified with the Morisita-Horn index. TCRdb ran its own pipeline on the public reads, namely fastp trimming at Q25 and MiXCR clone calling, and kept in-frame beta chains. Merged by CDR3 protein, the rows form single entries marked with the most common genes and DNA. These V and J calls originate from TCRdb's pipeline instead of the authors' own analysis. This sample comprises 360,000 or so distinct CDR3 sequences, approximately 20% of them detected only once. The ten largest make up about 1.4% of the sample.

The sequenced sample consisted of peripheral blood. The sequence is built from TRBV15 and TRBJ1-2, with the D gene uncertain. This TCR came from a woman under 30 with Graves' ophthalmopathy. Donor details come from another sample of the same person, matched by shared clones. The CDR3 reads as follows: CATSRDRYGYTF. The base sequence is TGTGCCACCAGCAGAGATCGGTATGGCTACACCTTC.